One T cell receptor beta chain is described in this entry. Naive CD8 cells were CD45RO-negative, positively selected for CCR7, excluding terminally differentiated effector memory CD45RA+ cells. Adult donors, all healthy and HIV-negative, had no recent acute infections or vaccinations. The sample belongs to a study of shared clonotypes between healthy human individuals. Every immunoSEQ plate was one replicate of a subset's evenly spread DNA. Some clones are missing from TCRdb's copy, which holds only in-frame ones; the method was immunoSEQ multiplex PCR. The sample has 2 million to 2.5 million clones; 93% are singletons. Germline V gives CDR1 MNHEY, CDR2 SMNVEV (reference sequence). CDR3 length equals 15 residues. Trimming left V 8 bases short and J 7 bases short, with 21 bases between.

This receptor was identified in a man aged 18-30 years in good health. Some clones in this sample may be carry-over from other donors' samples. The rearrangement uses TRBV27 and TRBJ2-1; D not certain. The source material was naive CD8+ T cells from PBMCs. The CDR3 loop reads CASHDLELRPNEQFF. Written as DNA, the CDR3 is TGTGCCAGCCACGACTTGGAGCTACGTCCGAATGAGCAGTTCTTC.